This is a list of T cell receptor beta chains from one sample in a study of T cells in Graves' hyperthyroidism and ophthalmopathy. MiXCR, run by TCRdb on the multiplex PCR reads, gives a single entry per CDR3 protein. The sample yields about 580,000 distinct CDR3 sequences, around 13% seen once. Sequenced: blood. The origin of the receptors is a woman in her 30s with Graves' hyperthyroidism that later progressed to Graves' ophthalmopathy. CDR3s leave out the opening cysteine and the closing phenylalanine or tryptophan. Clone size is shown for a subset of rows, as once, few, many or a class of expanded clone.

clone size	CDR3 length	J gene	V gene	CDR3 protein
many	14	TRBJ2-7	TRBV24-1	ATSDSGSGGYHEQY
many	14	TRBJ2-7	TRBV3-1	ASSGQGGLLSYEQY
few	13	TRBJ1-1	TRBV14	ASSQDVSGGTEAF
.	13	TRBJ2-5	TRBV7-7	ASSLGLGVQETQY
.	12	TRBJ1-4	TRBV15	ATSRGQGAIKLF
.	13	TRBJ1-4	TRBV9	ASSVARGDNEKLF
many	14	TRBJ2-2	TRBV12-3/TRBV12-4	ASSLMGGSRTGELF
many	10	TRBJ2-7	TRBV28	ASRQDPYEQY
.	13	TRBJ2-1	TRBV11-3	ASSVDLYVYNGQF
few	11	TRBJ2-7	TRBV4-1	ASSQEDLYEQY
many	14	TRBJ1-4	TRBV28	ASSSGGISTNEKLF
few	12	TRBJ2-7	TRBV6-2/TRBV6-3	ASSYVGDSYKQY
.	14	TRBJ2-7	TRBV28	ASSSFPKARSYEQY
many	18	TRBJ1-2	TRBV28	ASIPGWLTSLQSEINGYT
many	12	TRBJ2-7	TRBV29-1	SVGAGGHSYEQY
many	13	TRBJ1-2	TRBV28	ASSLAAPGYWGYT